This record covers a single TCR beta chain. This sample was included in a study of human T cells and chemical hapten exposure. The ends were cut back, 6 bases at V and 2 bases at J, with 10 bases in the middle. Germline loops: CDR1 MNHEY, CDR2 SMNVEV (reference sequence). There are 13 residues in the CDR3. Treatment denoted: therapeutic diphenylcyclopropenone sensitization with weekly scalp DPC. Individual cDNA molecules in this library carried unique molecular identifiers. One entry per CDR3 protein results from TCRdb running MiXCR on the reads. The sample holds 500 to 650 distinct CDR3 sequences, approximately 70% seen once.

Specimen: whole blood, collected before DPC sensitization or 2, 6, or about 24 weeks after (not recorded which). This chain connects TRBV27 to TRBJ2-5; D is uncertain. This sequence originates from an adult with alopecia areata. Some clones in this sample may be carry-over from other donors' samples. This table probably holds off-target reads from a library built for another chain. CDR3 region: CASRPPAQETQYF. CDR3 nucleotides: TGTGCCAGCAGACCACCGGCGCAAGAGACCCAGTACTTC.